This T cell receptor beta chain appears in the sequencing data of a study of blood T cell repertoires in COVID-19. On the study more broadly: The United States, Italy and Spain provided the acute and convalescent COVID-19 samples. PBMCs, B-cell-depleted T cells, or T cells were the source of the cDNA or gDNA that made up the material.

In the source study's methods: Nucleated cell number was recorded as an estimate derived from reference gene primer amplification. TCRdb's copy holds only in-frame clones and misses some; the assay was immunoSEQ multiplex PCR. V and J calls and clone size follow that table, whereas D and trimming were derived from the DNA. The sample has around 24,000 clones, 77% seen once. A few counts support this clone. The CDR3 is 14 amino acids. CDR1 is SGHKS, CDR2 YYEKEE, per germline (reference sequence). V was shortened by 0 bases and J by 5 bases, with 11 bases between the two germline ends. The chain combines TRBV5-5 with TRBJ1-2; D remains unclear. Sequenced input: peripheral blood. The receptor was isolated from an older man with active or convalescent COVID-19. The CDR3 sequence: CASSLVLGWYGYTF. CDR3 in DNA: TGTGCCAGCAGCTTGGTCTTGGGCTGGTATGGCTACACCTTC.